This entry lists 15 T cell receptor beta chains sequenced from one sample in a study of T cells in tuberculosis. TCRdb's copy holds only in-frame clones and misses some; the assay was immunoSEQ multiplex PCR. The sample carries tens of thousands of clones, around nine tenths recorded once. Material: PBMCs. The receptor set was obtained from a donor aged 10 to 29 with latent tuberculosis or without tuberculosis infection. Some clones in this sample may be carry-over from other donors' samples.

This clone was counted only a few times. The sample has other DNA sequences that encode this CDR3 too. The V and J genes are TRBV18 and TRBJ1-5; 9 nucleotides match TRBD1. CDR1 is KGHSH, CDR2 LQKENI, per germline. The CDR3 runs to 15 residues. Trimming removed 3 bases from V and 2 bases from J; junction bases left unmatched: 2. The CDR3 spells CASSPDRGGNQPQHF. The CDR3 nucleotides are TGTGCCAGCTCACCGGACAGGGGAGGCAATCAGCCCCAGCATTTT.

The chain combines TRBV7-8 with TRBJ1-5; D is possibly TRBD1 (6 bases). CDR3 size: 16 residues. V was shortened by 5 bases and J by 3 bases, with 17 bases between the two germline ends. The V gene's germline CDR1 is SGHVS and CDR2 FQNEAQ. In DNA, the CDR3 is TGTGCCAGCAGCCCTGACAGGATTGGTCCCAATCAGCCCCAGCATTTT. This encodes CASSPDRIGPNQPQHF.

This sequence joins TRBV4-2 and TRBJ2-7; TRBD2 matches 7 bases. From germline, CDR1 is LGHNA and CDR2 YNFKEQ. Losses at the gene ends were 0 bases for V and 1 base for J; bases not matched to a gene: 12. The length of the CDR3 is 18 residues. The CDR3 reads CASSQDRASGVPSYEQYF. CDR3 nucleotides: TGTGCCAGCAGCCAAGATAGGGCTAGCGGTGTACCTTCCTACGAGCAGTACTTC.

The gene calls are TRBV2 and TRBJ2-7; D perhaps matches TRBD1 (5 bases). The CDR3 sequence is 15 residues long. CDR1 is SNHLY and CDR2 is FYNNEI in the germline V gene. The ends were cut back, 1 base at V and 6 bases at J, with 16 bases in the middle. CDR3 sequence (DNA): TGTGCCAGCAGTGAAGAGACAGTACAGACGCTCGAGCAGTACTTC. Encoded protein: CASSEETVQTLEQYF.

V usage is TRBV5-4 and J usage is TRBJ1-1; tentatively, D is TRBD1 (6 bases). Germline V gene lookup returns CDR1 SGHNT and CDR2 YYREEE (reference sequence). The CDR3 is 14 amino acids. V shed 4 bases and J shed 6 bases, with 16 bases lying between them. Written as DNA, the CDR3 is TGTGCCAGCAGCGAATGGGGGGGCAGCGCTGAAGCTTTCTTT. Protein sequence: CASSEWGGSAEAFF.

This chain links TRBV5-4 with TRBJ2-7; D is possibly TRBD2 (6 bases). Per germline, CDR1 SGHNT and CDR2 YYREEE (reference sequence). Deletions cut 0 bases from V and 2 bases from J, with 9 bases between. CDR3 length: 14 residues. Here the CDR3 reads CASSLEASAYEQYF. CDR3 sequence (DNA): TGTGCCAGCAGCTTGGAGGCTAGCGCCTACGAGCAGTACTTC. The variable domain in full, completed from reference TRBV5-4 and TRBJ2-7, reads ETGVTQSPTHLIKTRGQQVTLRCSSQSGHNTVSWYQQALGQGPQFIFQYYREEENGRGNFPPRFSGLQFPNYSSELNVNALELDDSALYLCASSLEASAYEQYFGPGTRLTVT.

The J gene is TRBJ2-1, the V gene TRBV11-1; 14 bases match TRBD2. The ends lost 6 bases at V and 7 bases at J; junction bases unmatched: 5. CDR1 and CDR2 from the germline V gene are SGHAT and FQDESV (reference sequence). The CDR3 is 15 amino acids. CDR3 coding DNA: TGTGCCAGCAGTCGGACTAGCGGGAGGTGGAATGAGCAGTTCTTC. It translates to CASSRTSGRWNEQFF.

The chain has TRBV27 and TRBJ2-3; D possibly corresponds to TRBD1 (5 bases). Germline loops: CDR1 MNHEY, CDR2 SMNVEV (reference sequence). V lost 6 bases to trimming and J lost 3 bases, with 10 bases between them. The CDR3 contains 13 residues. CDR3 nucleotide sequence: TGTGCCAGCAGCACAGGTCGTACAGATACGCAGTATTTT. Translating it yields CASSTGRTDTQYF.

The chain couples TRBV6-5 to TRBJ1-1; D is possibly TRBD1 (5 bases). This CDR3 comprises 13 residues. V lost 6 bases and J 2 bases, leaving 10 bases between the germline ends. From germline, CDR1 is MNHEY and CDR2 SVGAGI. CDR3 protein: CASSAGQNTEAFF. In nucleotides, the CDR3 is TGTGCCAGCAGCGCCGGACAAAACACTGAAGCTTTCTTT.

The CDR3 loop is CASSPTGTGGPLSYEQYF. Here the CDR3 DNA reads TGTGCCAGCAGCCCCACCGGGACAGGGGGCCCCCTCTCCTACGAGCAGTACTTC. V gene TRBV5-6 combines with J gene TRBJ2-7; 12 positions agree with TRBD1. Germline values: CDR1 SGHDT, CDR2 YYEEEE. The CDR3 runs 18 residues. Unmatched junction bases numbered 11, after V lost 4 bases and J lost 0 bases.

The CDR3 here is CASSPKGGRGGTEAFF. The CDR3 DNA is TGTGCCAGCAGCCCCAAGGGGGGGCGCGGGGGCACTGAAGCTTTCTTT. The chain uses TRBV5-6 and TRBJ1-1, with D possibly TRBD1 on 6 matching bases. The V and J ends lost 4 bases and 4 bases respectively, with 20 bases between them. Germline CDR1 is SGHDT and CDR2 is YYEEEE. The CDR3 runs to 16 residues.

This chain links TRBV7-9 with TRBJ2-7; D is undetermined. The ends were cut back, 2 bases at V and 1 base at J, with 3 bases in the middle. This CDR3 spans 12 amino acids. Germline V gene data show CDR1 as SEHNR and CDR2 as FQNEAQ (reference sequence). CDR3 sequence: CASSLTSYEQYF. In DNA form, the CDR3 reads TGTGCCAGCAGCTTAACATCCTACGAGCAGTACTTC.

The V gene is TRBV10-3, the J gene TRBJ2-1; D perhaps matches TRBD1 (5 bases). CDR1 is ENHRY, CDR2 SYGVKD, per germline. V was clipped by 2 bases and J by 7 bases, with 15 bases between them. This CDR3 comprises 15 residues. The DNA for the CDR3 is TGTGCCATCAGTGAGAACTTTGCAGGGCAGAATGAGCAGTTCTTC. Translating gives CAISENFAGQNEQFF.

This clone was detected only once. V and J are TRBV6-5 and TRBJ1-2; TRBD1 agrees at 9 bases. The length of the CDR3 is 14 residues. From germline, CDR1 is MNHEY and CDR2 SVGAGI. The V segment lost 4 bases and the J segment 6 bases; nucleotides outside the gene matches: 6. CDR3 sequence (DNA): TGTGCCAGCAGTTCACCGGGACAGGGCCATGGCTACACCTTC. Its translation is CASSSPGQGHGYTF.

The V gene is TRBV4-1, the J gene TRBJ2-1, with D possibly being TRBD2 (6 bases). The CDR3 runs 15 residues. V was clipped by 3 bases and J by 7 bases, with 16 bases between them. In germline, CDR1 is MGHRA, CDR2 YSYEKL. CDR3 DNA sequence: TGCGCCAGCAGCCAGGAGGGAGTTCTCAAAAATGAGCAGTTCTTC. Its protein is CASSQEGVLKNEQFF.